Listed below are T cell receptor beta chains from one sample, sequenced in a study of T cells after yellow fever vaccination. TCRdb redid the calling of the 5' RACE reads with MiXCR, one entry per CDR3 protein. The sample contains roughly 520,000 distinct CDR3 sequences, just over 20% of which appear only once. Sample: PBMCs, taken approximately 20 days after the first yellow fever vaccination. The receptors derive from a young man who received the YFV17D yellow fever vaccine. The CDR3 runs from the conserved cysteine through the conserved F or W. Fields, in order: V gene, J gene, CDR3 protein.

>TRBV12-3/TRBV12-4|TRBJ2-7
CASSLVGIRSYEQYF
>TRBV15|TRBJ1-3
CATSTKRNTIYF
>TRBV12-3/TRBV12-4|TRBJ2-2
CASSFSGYGGELFF
>TRBV7-2|TRBJ2-1
CASSLDGSYNEQFF
>TRBV3-1|TRBJ1-4
CASGNRGDEKLFF
>TRBV18|TRBJ2-5
CASSPRSGLATETQYF
>TRBV5-1|TRBJ2-4
CASSLGVWPKNIQYF
>TRBV5-1|TRBJ1-1
CASSQGPENTEAFF
>TRBV11-1|TRBJ2-1
CASSLVASGGPSSYNEQFF
>TRBV12-3/TRBV12-4|TRBJ1-6
CASTSGQGESPLHF
>TRBV20-1|TRBJ1-5
CSAGGLRNQPQHF
>TRBV5-6|TRBJ1-5
CASSYLGAYQPQHF
>TRBV4-1|TRBJ2-3
CASSQDPGTGRTDTQYF
>TRBV6-5|TRBJ2-1
CASSYLSREVGNEQFF
>TRBV12-3/TRBV12-4|TRBJ1-5
CASRGTGLIQPQHF
>TRBV20-1|TRBJ2-3
CSARNPGVDTQYF
>TRBV20-1|TRBJ1-2
CSARPGQGTYGYTF
>TRBV6-5|TRBJ1-5
CASSPLHLGQGTRQPQHF
>TRBV5-1|TRBJ2-5
CASSLFPSQETQYF
>TRBV7-9|TRBJ2-2
CASSLGQITLNTGELFF
>TRBV29-1|TRBJ2-5
CSVDPGAGYETQYF
>TRBV7-2|TRBJ1-1
CASTRQGMNTEAFF